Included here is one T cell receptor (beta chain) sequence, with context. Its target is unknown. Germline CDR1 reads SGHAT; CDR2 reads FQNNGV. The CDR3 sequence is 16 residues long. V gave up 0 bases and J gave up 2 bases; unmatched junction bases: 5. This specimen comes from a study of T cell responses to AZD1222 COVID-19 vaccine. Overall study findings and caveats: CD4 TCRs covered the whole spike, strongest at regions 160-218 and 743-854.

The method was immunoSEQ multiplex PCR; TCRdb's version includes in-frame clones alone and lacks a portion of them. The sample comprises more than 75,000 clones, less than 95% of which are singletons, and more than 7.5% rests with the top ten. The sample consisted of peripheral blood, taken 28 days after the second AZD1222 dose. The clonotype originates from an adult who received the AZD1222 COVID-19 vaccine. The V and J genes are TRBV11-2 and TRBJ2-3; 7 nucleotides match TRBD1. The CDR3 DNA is TGTGCCAGCAGCTTAGATGGGGACAGTAACACAGATACGCAGTATTTT. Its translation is CASSLDGDSNTDTQYF.